This TCR beta chain was sequenced for a study of cytomegalovirus exposure and HLA in healthy donors. Looking at the study overall: Unique TCRs numbering about 85 million, obtained from HLA-typed donors, made up an early data release. Findings and limits, study-wide: Data from an earlier analysis indicated that most TCR beta V segments were productive either about 87% or about 30% of the time.

Use of 60 Vbeta and 13 Jbeta primers characterized the PCR. Source study methods: Per a later analysis, the number of unique TCR beta chains was about 78 million, of which roughly 10 million were shared. Here immunoSEQ multiplex PCR was the method, and the copy in TCRdb shows in-frame clones only, minus some. The V and J calls and the clone size are those of that table, but D and trimming were determined from the DNA. The sample holds around 94,000 clones, around 69% seen once. Notes on this clone: Its antigen remains unidentified.

With V trimmed by 2 bases and J by 5 bases, 6 bases remained unmatched. This CDR3 contains 15 residues. Germline V lookup: CDR1 SEHNR, CDR2 FQNEAQ (reference sequence). This TCR was recovered from a woman aged 55 to 70 in good health and CMV-seropositive. J is TRBJ2-7 and V is TRBV7-9; 10 positions match TRBD2. Material: PBMCs. The CDR3 DNA follows: TGTGCCAGCAGCTTACCACTAGCGGGATACCACGAGCAGTACTTC. Translation: CASSLPLAGYHEQYF.